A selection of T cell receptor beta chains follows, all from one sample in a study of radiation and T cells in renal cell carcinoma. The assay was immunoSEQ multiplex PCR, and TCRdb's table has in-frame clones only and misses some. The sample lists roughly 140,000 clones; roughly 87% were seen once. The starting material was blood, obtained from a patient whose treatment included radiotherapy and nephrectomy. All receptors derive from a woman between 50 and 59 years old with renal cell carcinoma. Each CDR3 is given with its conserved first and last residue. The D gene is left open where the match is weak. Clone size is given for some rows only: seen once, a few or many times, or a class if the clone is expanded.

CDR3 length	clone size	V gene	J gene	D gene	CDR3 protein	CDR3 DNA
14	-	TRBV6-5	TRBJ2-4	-	CASSTGAITSIQYF	TGTGCCAGCAGTACTGGGGCCATCACAAGCATTCAGTACTTC
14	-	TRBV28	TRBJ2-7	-	CASNGDRRYYEQYF	TGTGCCAGCAATGGAGACAGGCGGTACTACGAGCAGTACTTC
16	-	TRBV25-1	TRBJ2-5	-	CASSSLLLGAKETQYF	TGTGCCAGCAGCTCCCTCTTACTCGGTGCTAAAGAGACCCAGTACTTC
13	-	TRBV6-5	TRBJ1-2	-	CASSYGAGYGYTF	TGTGCCAGCAGTTATGGGGCTGGGTATGGCTACACCTTC
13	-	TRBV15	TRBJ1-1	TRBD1	CATSRLLGGKAFF	TGTGCCACCAGCAGACTACTAGGGGGCAAAGCTTTCTTT
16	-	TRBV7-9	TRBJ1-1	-	CASSTPPGHMNTEAFF	TGTGCCAGCAGCACTCCCCCGGGACACATGAACACTGAAGCTTTCTTT
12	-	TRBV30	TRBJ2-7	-	CAWSVSSFEQYF	TGTGCCTGGAGTGTATCTAGCTTCGAGCAGTACTTC
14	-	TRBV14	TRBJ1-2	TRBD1	CASTLTGIKYGYTF	TGTGCCAGCACCTTGACAGGGATAAAATATGGCTACACCTTC
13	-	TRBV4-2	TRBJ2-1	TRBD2	CASSRFLAGKQFF	TGTGCCAGCAGCCGATTCCTAGCGGGGAAGCAGTTCTTC
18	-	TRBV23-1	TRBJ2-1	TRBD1	CASSPTPRDRVSYNEQFF	TGCGCCAGCAGTCCAACGCCGCGAGACAGGGTCTCCTACAATGAGCAGTTCTTC
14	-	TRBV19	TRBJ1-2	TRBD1	CASMGTGRSYGYTF	TGTGCCAGTATGGGGACAGGGAGGTCCTATGGCTACACCTTC
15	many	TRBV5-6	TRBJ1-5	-	CASSLNRGGNQPQHF	TGTGCCAGCAGCTTGAATCGGGGCGGCAATCAGCCCCAGCATTTT
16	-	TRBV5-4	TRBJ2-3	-	CASSLEGGALGDTQYF	TGTGCCAGCAGCCTGGAGGGGGGGGCCCTCGGAGATACGCAGTATTTT
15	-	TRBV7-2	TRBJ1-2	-	CASSVLWGGAYGYTF	TGTGCCAGCAGCGTCCTTTGGGGGGGCGCGTATGGCTACACCTTC